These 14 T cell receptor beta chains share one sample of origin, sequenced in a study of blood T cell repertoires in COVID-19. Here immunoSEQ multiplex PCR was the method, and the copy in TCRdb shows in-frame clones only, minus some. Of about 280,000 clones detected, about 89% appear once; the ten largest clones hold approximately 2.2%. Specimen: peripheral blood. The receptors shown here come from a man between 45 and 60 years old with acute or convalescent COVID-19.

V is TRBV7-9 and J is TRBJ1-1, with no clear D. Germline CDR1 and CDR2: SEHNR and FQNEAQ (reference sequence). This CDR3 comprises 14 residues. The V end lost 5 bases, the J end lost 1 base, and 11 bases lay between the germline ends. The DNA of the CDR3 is TGTGCCAGCAGCCTCAATCCGGGGAACACTGAAGCTTTCTTT. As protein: CASSLNPGNTEAFF. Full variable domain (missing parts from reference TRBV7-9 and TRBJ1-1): DTGVSQNPRHKITKRGQNVTFRCDPISEHNRLYWYRQTLGQGPEFLTYFQNEAQLEKSRLLSDRFSAERPKGSFSTLEIQRTEQGDSAMYLCASSLNPGNTEAFFGQGTRLTVV.

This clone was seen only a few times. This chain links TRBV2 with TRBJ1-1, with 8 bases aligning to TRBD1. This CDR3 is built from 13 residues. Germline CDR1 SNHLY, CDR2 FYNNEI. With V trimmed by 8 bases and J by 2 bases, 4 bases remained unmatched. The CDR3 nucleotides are TGTGCCAGCGGGGACAGGACTAACACTGAAGCTTTCTTT. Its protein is CASGDRTNTEAFF.

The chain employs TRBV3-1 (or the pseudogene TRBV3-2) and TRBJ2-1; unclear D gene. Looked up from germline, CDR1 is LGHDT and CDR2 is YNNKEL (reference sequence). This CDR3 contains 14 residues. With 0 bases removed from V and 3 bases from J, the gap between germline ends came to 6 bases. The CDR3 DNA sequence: TGTGCCAGCAGCCAAGATCTACTCTACAATGAGCAGTTCTTC. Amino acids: CASSQDLLYNEQFF.

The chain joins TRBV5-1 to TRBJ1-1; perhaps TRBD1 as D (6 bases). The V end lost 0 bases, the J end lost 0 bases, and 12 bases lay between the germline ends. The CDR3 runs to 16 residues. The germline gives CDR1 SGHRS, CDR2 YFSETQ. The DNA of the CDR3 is TGCGCCAGCAGCTTGGATGCAGGGGCCGTGAACACTGAAGCTTTCTTT. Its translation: CASSLDAGAVNTEAFF.

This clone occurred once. CDR3 coding DNA: TGTGCCAGCAGTGAGATTAGCAGGGAATCTGAAGCTTTCTTT. Translating it yields CASSEISRESEAFF. The J gene is TRBJ1-1, the V gene TRBV2; TRBD1 is a possible D gene (5 bases). The CDR3 is made up of 14 amino acids. V lost 3 bases and J lost 6, with 14 bases in between. The germline gives CDR1 SNHLY, CDR2 FYNNEI. The full variable domain, completed using reference TRBV2 and TRBJ1-1, is EPEVTQTPSHQVTQMGQEVILRCVPISNHLYFYWYRQILGQKVEFLVSFYNNEISEKSEIFDDQFSVERPDGSNFTLKIRSTKLEDSAMYFCASSEISRESEAFFGQGTRLTVV.

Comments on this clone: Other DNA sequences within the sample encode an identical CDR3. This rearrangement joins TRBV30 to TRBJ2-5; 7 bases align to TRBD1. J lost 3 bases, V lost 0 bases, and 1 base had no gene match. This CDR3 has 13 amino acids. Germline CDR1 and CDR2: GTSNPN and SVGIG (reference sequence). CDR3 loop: CAWSVDREETQYF. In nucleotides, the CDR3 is TGTGCCTGGAGTGTCGACAGGGAAGAGACCCAGTACTTC.

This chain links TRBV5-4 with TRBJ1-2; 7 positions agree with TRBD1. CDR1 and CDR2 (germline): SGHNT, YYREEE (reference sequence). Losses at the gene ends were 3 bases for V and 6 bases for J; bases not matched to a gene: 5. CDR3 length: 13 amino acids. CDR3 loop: CASSSGQEDGYTF. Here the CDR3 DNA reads TGTGCCAGCAGCTCCGGACAGGAGGATGGCTACACCTTC.

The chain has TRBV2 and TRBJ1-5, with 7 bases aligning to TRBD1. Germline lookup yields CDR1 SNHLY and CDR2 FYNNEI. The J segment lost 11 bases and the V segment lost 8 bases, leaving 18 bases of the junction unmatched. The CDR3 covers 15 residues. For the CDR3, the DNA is TGTGCCAGCGGGTCCCGGGACAGTGTTAAATCAGCCCAGCATTTT. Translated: CASGSRDSVKSAQHF. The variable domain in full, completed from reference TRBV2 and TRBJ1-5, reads EPEVTQTPSHQVTQMGQEVILRCVPISNHLYFYWYRQILGQKVEFLVSFYNNEISEKSEIFDDQFSVERPDGSNFTLKIRSTKLEDSAMYFCASGSRDSVKSAQHFGDGTRLSIL.

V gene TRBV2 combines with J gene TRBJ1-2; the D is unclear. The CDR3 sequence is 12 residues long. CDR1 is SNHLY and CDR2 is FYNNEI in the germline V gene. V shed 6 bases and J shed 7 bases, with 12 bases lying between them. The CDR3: CASSRERGGYTF. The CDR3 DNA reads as TGTGCCAGCAGCCGGGAACGAGGTGGCTACACCTTC.

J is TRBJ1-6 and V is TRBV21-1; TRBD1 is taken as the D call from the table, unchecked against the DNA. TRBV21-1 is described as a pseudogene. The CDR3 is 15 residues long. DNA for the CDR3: TGTGCCAGCACCCCGGACAGGGTTGGCTATTCACCCCTCCACTTT. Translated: CASTPDRVGYSPLHF.

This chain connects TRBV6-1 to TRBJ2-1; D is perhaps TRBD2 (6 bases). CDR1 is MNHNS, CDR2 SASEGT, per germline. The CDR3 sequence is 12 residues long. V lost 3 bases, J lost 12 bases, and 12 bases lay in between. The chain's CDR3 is CASSEYTEGQFF. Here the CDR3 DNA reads TGTGCCAGCAGTGAGTACACGGAGGGGCAGTTCTTC.

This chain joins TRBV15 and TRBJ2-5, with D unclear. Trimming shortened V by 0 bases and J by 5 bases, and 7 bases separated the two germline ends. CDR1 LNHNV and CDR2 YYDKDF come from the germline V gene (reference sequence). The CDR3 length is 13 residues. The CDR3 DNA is TGTGCCACCAGCAGAGATTCCAGTGAGACCCAGTACTTC. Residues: CATSRDSSETQYF.

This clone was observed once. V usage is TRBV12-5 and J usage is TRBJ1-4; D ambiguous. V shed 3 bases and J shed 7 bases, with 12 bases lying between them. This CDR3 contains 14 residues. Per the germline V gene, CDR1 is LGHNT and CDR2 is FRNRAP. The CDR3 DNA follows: TGTGCTAGTGGTTTACCGGGGAGGGTTGAAAAACTGTTTTTT. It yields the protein CASGLPGRVEKLFF.

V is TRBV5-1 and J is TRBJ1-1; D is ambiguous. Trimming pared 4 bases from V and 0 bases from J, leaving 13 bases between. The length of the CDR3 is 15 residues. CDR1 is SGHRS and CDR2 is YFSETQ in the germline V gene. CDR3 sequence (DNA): TGCGCCAGCAGCCCCAGACAAGTCATGAACACTGAAGCTTTCTTT. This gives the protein CASSPRQVMNTEAFF.